A single TCR beta chain is shown here with its context. This record belongs to a study of shared clonotypes between healthy human individuals. Study-level background: Those who served as donors were two women and three men between the ages of 18 and 49.

Profiling relied on immunoSEQ multiplex PCR, and the TCRdb table lists in-frame clones only, not all of them. Of some 2.4 million clones detected, 93% appear once; the ten largest clones hold 0.36%. Germline V gives CDR1 GTSNPN, CDR2 SVGIG (reference sequence). The CDR3 loop spans 12 amino acids. Between the trimmed V and J ends, which lost 5 bases and 2 bases, there was a span of 4 bases. Material: naive CD4+ T cells from PBMCs. Subset here: CD45RA+ positively selected. The chain combines TRBV30 with TRBJ2-6; D remains unclear. This clonotype was sampled from a man younger than 30 in good health. Some clones in this sample may be carry-over from other donors' samples. The CDR3 reads CAWCPGANVLTF. The CDR3 DNA sequence: TGTGCCTGGTGTCCTGGGGCCAACGTCCTGACTTTC.